The rows below give T cell receptor beta chains drawn from one sample of a study of Ad26.COV2.S vaccination and SARS-CoV-2 variants. Using immunoSEQ multiplex PCR, the repertoire was profiled, and TCRdb retains in-frame clones only, with some absent. The table has about 350,000 clones, under 95% seen once. Sequenced here: peripheral blood, sampled after recovery from COVID-19. The receptors were sampled from a human donor who had recovered from COVID-19. The CDR3 runs from the conserved cysteine through the conserved F or W. Each record gives: J gene, clone size, D gene, V gene, CDR3 length, CDR3 DNA, CDR3 protein. D genes are given only for firm matches. Where a row states a size, it is once, few, many or the class of an expanded clone; other rows omit it.

J gene: TRBJ2-1; clone size: NA; D gene: NA; V gene: TRBV6-2/TRBV6-3; CDR3 length: 13; CDR3 DNA: TGTGCCAGCAGTTACCGAGGACAAGGGGAGCAGTTCTTC; CDR3 protein: CASSYRGQGEQFF
J gene: TRBJ2-1; clone size: NA; D gene: NA; V gene: TRBV2; CDR3 length: 16; CDR3 DNA: TGTGCCAGCAGCCGAACCGCGGGCAATAGAAACGGTGAGCAGTTCTTC; CDR3 protein: CASSRTAGNRNGEQFF
J gene: TRBJ2-1; clone size: NA; D gene: TRBD2; V gene: TRBV7-9; CDR3 length: 16; CDR3 DNA: TGTGCCAGCATCGGAGCGGCAGCGGGGGGGCACAATGAGCAGTTCTTC; CDR3 protein: CASIGAAAGGHNEQFF
J gene: TRBJ1-1; clone size: once; D gene: NA; V gene: TRBV19; CDR3 length: 14; CDR3 DNA: TGTGCCAGTAGTTCCACGGAGGAAGGCACTGAAGCTTTCTTT; CDR3 protein: CASSSTEEGTEAFF
J gene: TRBJ1-2; clone size: NA; D gene: NA; V gene: TRBV6-6; CDR3 length: 11; CDR3 DNA: TGTGCCAGCTCTGGACAGTATGGCTACACCTTC; CDR3 protein: CASSGQYGYTF
J gene: TRBJ2-2; clone size: NA; D gene: NA; V gene: TRBV7-9; CDR3 length: 17; CDR3 DNA: TGTGCCAGCAGCTCCCTGGACGTGGGATCGAACACCGGGGAGCTGTTTTTT; CDR3 protein: CASSSLDVGSNTGELFF
J gene: TRBJ2-1; clone size: NA; D gene: TRBD2; V gene: TRBV29-1; CDR3 length: 16; CDR3 DNA: TGCAGCGTTGAAGACCCTAGCGGGGGGGCTTATAATGAGCAGTTCTTC; CDR3 protein: CSVEDPSGGAYNEQFF
J gene: TRBJ1-4; clone size: NA; D gene: NA; V gene: TRBV25-1; CDR3 length: 11; CDR3 DNA: TGTGCCAGCAGTGATCTGGGAAAACTGTTTTTT; CDR3 protein: CASSDLGKLFF
J gene: TRBJ1-4; clone size: NA; D gene: NA; V gene: TRBV2; CDR3 length: 16; CDR3 DNA: TGTGCCAGCAGTGAACAGTTCGGGGCAACTAATGAAAAACTGTTTTTT; CDR3 protein: CASSEQFGATNEKLFF
J gene: TRBJ2-7; clone size: NA; D gene: TRBD1; V gene: TRBV11-2; CDR3 length: 14; CDR3 DNA: TGTGCCAGCAGCTATACGACAGGGGGATACGAGCAGTACTTC; CDR3 protein: CASSYTTGGYEQYF
J gene: TRBJ1-2; clone size: NA; D gene: TRBD1; V gene: TRBV7-8; CDR3 length: 13; CDR3 DNA: TGTGCCAGCAGCCCACAGGGGGGCTATGGCTACACCTTC; CDR3 protein: CASSPQGGYGYTF
J gene: TRBJ2-7; clone size: NA; D gene: NA; V gene: TRBV5-6; CDR3 length: 13; CDR3 DNA: TGTGCCAGCAGCTTGGGGATCTCCTACGAGCAGTACTTC; CDR3 protein: CASSLGISYEQYF
J gene: TRBJ1-1; clone size: NA; D gene: TRBD1; V gene: TRBV6-5; CDR3 length: 16; CDR3 DNA: TGTGCCAGCAGTTACGGTGCAGGGGGCAGAGGCACTGAAGCTTTCTTT; CDR3 protein: CASSYGAGGRGTEAFF
J gene: TRBJ1-5; clone size: NA; D gene: NA; V gene: TRBV19; CDR3 length: 13; CDR3 DNA: TGTGCCAGTAGTATGGGGGTTAATCAGCCCCAGCATTTT; CDR3 protein: CASSMGVNQPQHF
J gene: TRBJ2-3; clone size: NA; D gene: NA; V gene: TRBV7-8; CDR3 length: 14; CDR3 DNA: TGTGCCAGCAGCTTAGGAAACAGGGCAGATACGCAGTATTTT; CDR3 protein: CASSLGNRADTQYF
J gene: TRBJ2-3; clone size: NA; D gene: NA; V gene: TRBV9; CDR3 length: 16; CDR3 DNA: TGTGCCAGCAGCGTAGAAGGCGGGGGCTCTGCGGATACGCAGTATTTT; CDR3 protein: CASSVEGGGSADTQYF
J gene: TRBJ2-7; clone size: NA; D gene: TRBD1; V gene: TRBV25-1; CDR3 length: 16; CDR3 DNA: TGTGCCAGCAGTGAACCAGGGGGAACCAGCTCCTACGAGCAGTACTTC; CDR3 protein: CASSEPGGTSSYEQYF
J gene: TRBJ2-1; clone size: NA; D gene: NA; V gene: TRBV7-2; CDR3 length: 14; CDR3 DNA: TGTGCCAGCAGCCCGTGGACTACCCACAATGAGCAGTTCTTC; CDR3 protein: CASSPWTTHNEQFF
J gene: TRBJ2-1; clone size: NA; D gene: TRBD1; V gene: TRBV5-1; CDR3 length: 16; CDR3 DNA: TGCGCCAGCAGCTTGCCCCGACAGGGGGGTCGGGGTGAGCAGTTCTTC; CDR3 protein: CASSLPRQGGRGEQFF